The table lists the clone carrying this T cell receptor beta chain with a few counts. This specimen belongs to a study of cytomegalovirus exposure and HLA in healthy donors. The CDR3 runs 15 residues. Looked up from germline, CDR1 is LNHDA and CDR2 is SQIVND (reference sequence). The junction had 4 bases not matched to a gene; V was cut back by 1 base and J by 5 bases. The study ran its PCR with 60 Vbeta and 13 Jbeta primers. Profiling relied on immunoSEQ multiplex PCR, and the TCRdb table lists in-frame clones only, not all of them. The data hold roughly 98,000 clones, with over 70% observed a single time.

The specimen sequenced was PBMCs. This TCR was recovered from a man aged 18 to 29 in good health and CMV-seropositive. The rearrangement uses TRBV19 and TRBJ2-3; 9 nucleotides align to TRBD2. The CDR3 protein is CASSIARGGIDTQYF. The DNA of the CDR3 is TGTGCCAGTAGTATAGCGCGGGGGGGCATAGATACGCAGTATTTT.